These 25 T cell receptor beta chains were sequenced from one sample in a study of sequential checkpoint blockade in melanoma. The sample's treatment: randomized to nivolumab then ipilimumab (arm A) or the reverse (arm B). TCRdb's table, derived via immunoSEQ multiplex PCR, lists solely in-frame clones and lacks some. Of under 40,000 clones in the sample, approximately 91% were seen once. Sequenced here: CD8+ T cells sorted from blood (inferred from file names), sampled from a patient given nivolumab and ipilimumab in sequence. The receptors were gathered from a human donor with melanoma.

This chain links TRBV18 with TRBJ1-2; 10 bases align to TRBD1. This CDR3 comprises 16 residues. The V gene end was trimmed by 1 base and the J gene end by 4 bases; junction bases not matched to a gene: 6. Germline CDR1 reads KGHSH; CDR2 reads LQKENI. CDR3 bases: TGTGCCAGCTCACCACTCGACAGGGGGCTCTTCTATGGCTACACCTTC. Its translation is CASSPLDRGLFYGYTF.

V and J are TRBV4-1 and TRBJ2-1; weak D call: TRBD2 (5 bases). V lost 4 bases, J lost 3 bases, and 7 bases lay in between. The length of the CDR3 is 13 residues. Germline values: CDR1 MGHRA, CDR2 YSYEKL. In DNA, the CDR3 is TGCGCCAGCAGCCCCGAGGGCTACAATGAGCAGTTCTTC. This translates into CASSPEGYNEQFF.

This clone has a handful of counts. The chain links TRBV5-3 to TRBJ2-2, with D possibly being TRBD2 (6 bases). TRBV5-3 falls under the ORF class, with uncertain function. The CDR3 is 17 residues long. Deletions cut 4 bases from V and 9 bases from J, with 25 bases between. The CDR3 is CARSPLWRVKFCRELFF. In DNA form, the CDR3 reads TGTGCCAGAAGCCCTTTATGGAGGGTGAAATTTTGCCGGGAGCTGTTTTTT.

The CDR3 DNA reads as TGTGCCTGTAACAGGGGAGGAGAGAATGAAGCTTTCTTT. Amino acids: CACNRGGENEAFF. The chain carries TRBV30 and TRBJ1-1; 7 bases fit TRBD1. The V segment lost 6 bases and the J segment 7 bases; nucleotides outside the gene matches: 11. The CDR3 covers 13 residues. Germline values: CDR1 GTSNPN, CDR2 SVGIG (reference sequence).

V is TRBV7-9 and J is TRBJ2-7, with a possible D match to TRBD1 (5 bases). V lost 1 base to trimming and J lost 6 bases, with 10 bases between them. CDR1 is SEHNR and CDR2 is FQNEAQ in the germline V gene (reference sequence). CDR3 length: 13 amino acids. In DNA, the CDR3 is TGTGCCAGCAGCTTAGGGGGCTCCCCCGAGCAGTACTTC. Translating gives CASSLGGSPEQYF. Full variable domain (remainder filled in from reference TRBV7-9 and TRBJ2-7): DTGVSQNPRHKITKRGQNVTFRCDPISEHNRLYWYRQTLGQGPEFLTYFQNEAQLEKSRLLSDRFSAERPKGSFSTLEIQRTEQGDSAMYLCASSLGGSPEQYFGPGTRLTVT.

A few counts support this clone. J is TRBJ1-5 and V is TRBV5-1; no definite D call. Germline V gives CDR1 SGHRS, CDR2 YFSETQ. This CDR3 has 12 residues. The V and J ends lost 0 bases and 9 bases respectively, with 7 bases between them. CDR3 amino acids: CASSLERRPQHF. CDR3 nucleotides: TGCGCCAGCAGCTTGGAGAGGCGGCCCCAGCATTTT.

The genes are TRBV9 and TRBJ1-1, with D tentatively TRBD1 (5 bases). The CDR3 is 13 amino acids. The germline CDR1 and CDR2 sequences are SGDLS and YYNGEE. The V gene lost 3 bases and the J gene lost 3 bases, with 9 bases spanning the gap. Here the CDR3 DNA reads TGTGCCAGCAGCGCCGACAGTTACACTGAAGCTTTCTTT. It specifies CASSADSYTEAFF.

The V call is TRBV27, the J call TRBJ2-1, with D tentatively TRBD2 (5 bases). Deletions cut 0 bases from V and 0 bases from J, with 6 bases between. CDR3 size: 15 residues. The germline V gene has CDR1 MNHEY and CDR2 SMNVEV (reference sequence). The CDR3 protein is CASSLSAGSYNEQFF. The CDR3, as DNA: TGTGCCAGCAGTTTATCGGCGGGCTCCTACAATGAGCAGTTCTTC.

This clone showed up just once. This sequence joins TRBV2 and TRBJ2-5; 7 bases line up with TRBD1. Trimming at V came to 4 bases and at J to 7 bases, leaving 9 bases not matched to a gene. Looked up from germline, CDR1 is SNHLY and CDR2 is FYNNEI. This CDR3 spans 14 amino acids. In nucleotides, the CDR3 is TGTGCCAGCAGTGCTAGGGACAGCAAGAGGACCCAGTACTTC. Protein product: CASSARDSKRTQYF.

The chain links TRBV5-1 to TRBJ1-3; TRBD1 is a possible D gene (5 bases). V was cut by 4 bases and J by 3 bases, with 8 bases left in between. Germline CDR1 and CDR2: SGHRS and YFSETQ. There are 13 residues in the CDR3. This chain's CDR3 is CASSPGGGNTIYF. The CDR3 nucleotides read TGCGCCAGCAGCCCGGGGGGTGGAAACACCATATATTTT.

This clone was seen just once. This chain uses TRBV27 with TRBJ1-3; D unresolved. V was clipped by 2 bases and J by 1 base, with 6 bases between them. Germline CDR1 reads MNHEY; CDR2 reads SMNVEV (reference sequence). The CDR3 consists of 14 residues. This chain's CDR3 is CASSLAISGNTIYF. DNA of the CDR3: TGTGCCAGCAGTTTAGCGATATCTGGAAACACCATATATTTT.

This clone was detected only once. The chain couples TRBV11-2 to TRBJ2-5; 10 bases line up with TRBD1. CDR3 length: 13 amino acids. With 5 bases clipped from V and 8 bases from J, the junction kept 5 bases outside the gene matches. Germline loops: CDR1 SGHAT, CDR2 FQNNGV. CDR3: CASSAGTGDTQYF. Written as DNA, the CDR3 is TGTGCCAGCAGCGCTGGGACAGGGGACACCCAGTACTTC. Full variable domain (missing parts from reference TRBV11-2 and TRBJ2-5): EAGVAQSPRYKIIEKRQSVAFWCNPISGHATLYWYQQILGQGPKLLIQFQNNGVVDDSQLPKDRFSAERLKGVDSTLKIQPAKLEDSAVYLCASSAGTGDTQYFGPGTRLLVL.

As for this clone: The junction departs from germline at one end; a sequencing error may be responsible. DNA of the CDR3: TGTGCCAGCAGCGTAGTAGGAACCGGGGAGCTGTCTTTT. Translation gives CASSVVGTGELSF. V is TRBV9 and J is TRBJ2-2; D may be TRBD2 (5 bases). CDR3 size: 13 residues. Germline-derived CDR1 and CDR2 are SGDLS and YYNGEE.

This sequence joins TRBV21-1 and TRBJ2-7; TRBD1 reflects the table's D call only, with no check against the DNA. TRBV21-1 is recorded as a pseudogene. The CDR3 loop spans 13 amino acids. This CDR3 is CASSLRIPYEQYV. The CDR3 coding sequence is TGTGCCAGCAGCCTCAGGATCCCCTACGAGCAGTACGTC.

The chain is built from TRBV10-3 and TRBJ1-1, with a possible D match to TRBD1 (5 bases). V was clipped by 3 bases and J by 3 bases, with 14 bases between them. CDR3 length equals 15 residues. Looked up from germline, CDR1 is ENHRY and CDR2 is SYGVKD. The CDR3 sequence is CAISDPTDTYTEAFF. The CDR3 DNA sequence: TGTGCCATCAGTGATCCGACAGATACCTACACTGAAGCTTTCTTT.

The chain links TRBV6-5 to TRBJ2-1, with 10 nucleotides matching TRBD2. CDR3 length: 15 residues. The germline CDR1 and CDR2 sequences are MNHEY and SVGAGI. V was clipped by 2 bases and J by 6 bases; unmatched bases: 4. This CDR3 is CASSYETSGSNEQFF. The DNA of the CDR3 is TGTGCCAGCAGTTACGAGACTAGCGGGTCCAATGAGCAGTTCTTC.

V usage is TRBV7-2 and J usage is TRBJ1-2; TRBD1 matches at 7 bases. Germline-derived CDR1 and CDR2 are SGHTA and FQGNSA. There are 19 residues in the CDR3. Losses at the gene ends were 5 bases for V and 4 bases for J; bases not matched to a gene: 22. The CDR3 DNA reads as TGTGCCAGCAGCGGAACCGGGGACAGTCGTTTGCTTATAGGCTATGGCTACACCTTC. It encodes CASSGTGDSRLLIGYGYTF. Using reference TRBV7-2 and TRBJ1-2 for the parts outside the CDR3, the full variable domain is GAGVSQSPSNKVTEKGKDVELRCDPISGHTALYWYRQSLGQGLEFLIYFQGNSAPDKSGLPSDRFSAERTGGSVSTLTIQRTQQEDSAVYLCASSGTGDSRLLIGYGYTFGSGTRLTVV.

This clone occurred a few times. V and J are TRBV29-1 and TRBJ2-7, with 11 bases aligning to TRBD1. This CDR3 region has 12 residues. Germline loops: CDR1 SQVTM, CDR2 ANQGSEA. Trimming removed 6 bases from V and 5 bases from J; junction bases left unmatched: 3. CDR3 residues: CSVRGQGDEQYV. The CDR3 DNA sequence: TGCAGCGTCCGGGGACAGGGGGACGAGCAGTACGTC.

The chain joins TRBV27 to TRBJ1-5, with 10 bases matching TRBD1. V lost 5 bases and J lost 5; bases outside the gene matches: 3. The CDR3 has 14 amino acids. Germline CDR1 and CDR2: MNHEY and SMNVEV (reference sequence). CDR3 bases: TGTGCCAGCAGTCCCGGACAGGGGGATCAGCCCCAGCATTTT. Protein sequence: CASSPGQGDQPQHF.

This chain joins TRBV19 and TRBJ1-1, with TRBD1 matching 12 bases. V dropped 5 bases and J dropped 0; count of bases not matched to a gene: 4. Per the germline V gene, CDR1 is LNHDA and CDR2 is SQIVND (reference sequence). There are 16 residues in the CDR3. CDR3 sequence reads: CASSLGQGAMNTEAFF. Written as DNA, the CDR3 is TGTGCCAGTAGTCTGGGACAGGGGGCGATGAACACTGAAGCTTTCTTT.

The rearrangement uses TRBV27 and TRBJ2-2; D ambiguous. CDR1 is MNHEY, CDR2 SMNVEV, per germline (reference sequence). This CDR3 has 14 amino acids. The V end was cut by 0 bases, the J end by 7 bases, with 9 bases between. The DNA of the CDR3 is TGTGCCAGCAGTTTATCCGGGTATCACGGGGAGCTGTTTTTT. This codes for CASSLSGYHGELFF.

The chain employs TRBV6-1 and TRBJ2-5; possibly TRBD1 for D (8 bases). In germline, CDR1 is MNHNS, CDR2 SASEGT. The CDR3 totals 14 residues. The V gene lost 8 bases and the J gene lost 5 bases, with 18 bases spanning the gap. CDR3 DNA sequence: TGTGCCAGCGGGAGGGGAAGACAGGGGGAGACCCAGTACTTC. Amino acid sequence: CASGRGRQGETQYF.

V gene TRBV7-9 combines with J gene TRBJ2-2; D uncertain. Trimming took off 7 bases at V and 6 bases at J, with 9 bases between the two ends. Germline V gene lookup returns CDR1 SEHNR and CDR2 FQNEAQ (reference sequence). The CDR3 covers 12 residues. The CDR3: CASTYLSGELFF. The CDR3, as DNA: TGTGCCAGCACCTATCTTTCCGGGGAGCTGTTTTTT.

The V and J genes are TRBV11-3 and TRBJ2-1; weak D call: TRBD1 (5 bases). The ends were cut back, 1 base at V and 8 bases at J, with 6 bases in the middle. The CDR3 has 12 residues. Germline V gene data show CDR1 as SGHNT and CDR2 as YENEEA. This CDR3 is CASSLGRDEQFF. CDR3 nucleotide sequence: TGTGCCAGCAGCTTAGGCAGGGATGAGCAGTTCTTC. The full variable domain, in which reference TRBV11-3 and TRBJ2-1 provide the parts outside the CDR3, is EAGVVQSPRYKIIEKKQPVAFWCNPISGHNTLYWYLQNLGQGPELLIRYENEEAVDDSQLPKDRFSAERLKGVDSTLKIQPAELGDSAVYLCASSLGRDEQFFGPGTRLTVL.

V and J are TRBV19 and TRBJ1-6; TRBD1 is a possible D gene (6 bases). The V end was cut by 2 bases, the J end by 9 bases, with 14 bases between. Germline CDR1 reads LNHDA; CDR2 reads SQIVND (reference sequence). This CDR3 spans 15 amino acids. The CDR3: CASSITLTGGSPLHF. CDR3 sequence (DNA): TGTGCCAGTAGTATAACACTGACAGGCGGTTCACCCCTCCACTTT.